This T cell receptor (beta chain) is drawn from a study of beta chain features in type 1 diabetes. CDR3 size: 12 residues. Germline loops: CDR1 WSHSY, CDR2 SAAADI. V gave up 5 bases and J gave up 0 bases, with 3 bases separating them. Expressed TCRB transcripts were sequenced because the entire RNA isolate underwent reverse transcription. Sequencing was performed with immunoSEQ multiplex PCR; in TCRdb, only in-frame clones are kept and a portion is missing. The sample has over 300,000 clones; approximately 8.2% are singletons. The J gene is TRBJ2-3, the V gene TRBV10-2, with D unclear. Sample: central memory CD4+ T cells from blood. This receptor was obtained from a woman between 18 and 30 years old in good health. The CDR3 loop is CASSPSTDTQYF. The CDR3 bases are TGCGCCAGCAGTCCTAGCACAGATACGCAGTATTTT.